This T cell receptor beta chain emerged from a study of T cell repertoires in cytomegalovirus infection. Study-level information: It can be stated that public TCR beta signatures indicated CMV infection as well as a matching HLA type.

V shed 5 bases, J shed 2 bases, and the junction held 0 bases outside the gene matches. The CDR3 runs 15 residues. This clonotype was counted at least ten times. The antigen remains unidentified. Points from the study as a whole: HLA-C-restricted, CMV-specific TCR beta clonotypes were dominant ex vivo.

TCRdb reanalysed the reads using MiXCR and keeps one entry per CDR3 protein. Among about 530,000 distinct CDR3 sequences listed, more than 20% were seen once. The sequence was collected from a human donor in good health (CMV status not recorded). Some clones in this sample may be carry-over from other donors' samples. The chain uses TRBV12-3 or TRBV12-4 and TRBJ2-1; 13 nucleotides align to TRBD2. Sequenced material: PBMCs. The CDR3 is CASSGTSGAYNEQFF. CDR3 nucleotide sequence: TGTGCCAGCAGTGGGACTAGCGGGGCCTACAATGAGCAGTTCTTC.